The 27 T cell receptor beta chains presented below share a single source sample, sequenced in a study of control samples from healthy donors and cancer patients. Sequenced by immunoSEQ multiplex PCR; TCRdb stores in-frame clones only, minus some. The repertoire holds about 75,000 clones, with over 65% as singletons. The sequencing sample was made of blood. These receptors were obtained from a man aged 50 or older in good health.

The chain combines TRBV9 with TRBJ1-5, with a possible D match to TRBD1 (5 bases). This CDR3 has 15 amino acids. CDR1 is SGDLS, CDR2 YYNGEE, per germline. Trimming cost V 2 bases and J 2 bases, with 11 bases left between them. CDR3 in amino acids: CASSVGVARNQPQHF. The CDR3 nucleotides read TGTGCCAGCAGCGTGGGGGTGGCCCGCAATCAGCCCCAGCATTTT.

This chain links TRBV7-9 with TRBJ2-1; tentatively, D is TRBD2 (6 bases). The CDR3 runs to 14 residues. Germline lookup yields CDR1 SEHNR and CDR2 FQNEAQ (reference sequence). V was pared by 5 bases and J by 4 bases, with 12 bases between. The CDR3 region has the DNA TGTGCCAGCAGCCTCCGGGACTCGTACAATGAGCAGTTCTTC. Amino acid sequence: CASSLRDSYNEQFF.

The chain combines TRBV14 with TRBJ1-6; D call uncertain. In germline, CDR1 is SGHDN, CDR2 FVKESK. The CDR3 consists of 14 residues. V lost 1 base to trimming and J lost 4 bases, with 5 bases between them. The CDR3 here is CASSQVHYNSPLHF. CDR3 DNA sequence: TGTGCCAGCAGCCAAGTCCATTATAATTCACCCCTCCACTTT. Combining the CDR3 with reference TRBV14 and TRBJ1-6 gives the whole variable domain EAGVTQFPSHSVIEKGQTVTLRCDPISGHDNLYWYRRVMGKEIKFLLHFVKESKQDESGMPNNRFLAERTGGTYSTLKVQPAELEDSGVYFCASSQVHYNSPLHFGNGTRLTVT.

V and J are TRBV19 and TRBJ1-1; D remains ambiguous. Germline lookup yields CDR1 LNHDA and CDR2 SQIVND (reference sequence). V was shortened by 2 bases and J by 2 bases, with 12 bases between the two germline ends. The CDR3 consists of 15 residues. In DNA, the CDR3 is TGTGCCAGTAGTATATATGGCCAGTATAACACTGAAGCTTTCTTT. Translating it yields CASSIYGQYNTEAFF.

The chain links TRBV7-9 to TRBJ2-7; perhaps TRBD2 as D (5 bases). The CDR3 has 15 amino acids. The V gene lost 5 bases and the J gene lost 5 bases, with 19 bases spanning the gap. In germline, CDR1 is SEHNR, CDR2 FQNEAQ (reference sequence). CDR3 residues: CASSHSEGHPHEQYF. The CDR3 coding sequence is TGTGCCAGCAGCCACTCAGAGGGCCATCCCCACGAGCAGTACTTC. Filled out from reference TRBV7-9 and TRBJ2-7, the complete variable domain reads DTGVSQNPRHKITKRGQNVTFRCDPISEHNRLYWYRQTLGQGPEFLTYFQNEAQLEKSRLLSDRFSAERPKGSFSTLEIQRTEQGDSAMYLCASSHSEGHPHEQYFGPGTRLTVT.

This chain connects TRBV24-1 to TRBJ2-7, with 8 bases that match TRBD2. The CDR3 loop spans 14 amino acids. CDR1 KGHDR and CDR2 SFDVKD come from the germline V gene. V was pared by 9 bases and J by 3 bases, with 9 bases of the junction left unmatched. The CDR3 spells CATGPGGSFYEQYF. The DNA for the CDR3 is TGTGCCACCGGACCGGGAGGGTCTTTCTACGAGCAGTACTTC.

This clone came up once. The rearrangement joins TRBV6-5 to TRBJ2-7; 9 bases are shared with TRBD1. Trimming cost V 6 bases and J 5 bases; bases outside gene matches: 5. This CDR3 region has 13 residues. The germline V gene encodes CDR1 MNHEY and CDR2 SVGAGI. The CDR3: CASRQGAPNEQYF. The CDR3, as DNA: TGTGCCAGCAGACAGGGGGCCCCGAACGAGCAGTACTTC.

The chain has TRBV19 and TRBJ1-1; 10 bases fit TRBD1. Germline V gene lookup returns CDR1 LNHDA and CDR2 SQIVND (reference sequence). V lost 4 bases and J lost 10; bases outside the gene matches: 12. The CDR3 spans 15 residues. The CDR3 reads CASSKKGTGDSAAFF. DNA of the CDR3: TGTGCCAGTAGTAAAAAAGGGACAGGGGACTCTGCAGCTTTCTTT.

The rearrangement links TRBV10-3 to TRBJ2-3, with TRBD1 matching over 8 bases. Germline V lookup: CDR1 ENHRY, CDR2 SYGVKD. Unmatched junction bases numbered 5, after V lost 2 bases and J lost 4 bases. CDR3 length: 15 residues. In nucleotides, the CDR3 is TGTGCCATCAGTGAGGACAGGGGTGGTTCAGATACGCAGTATTTT. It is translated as CAISEDRGGSDTQYF.

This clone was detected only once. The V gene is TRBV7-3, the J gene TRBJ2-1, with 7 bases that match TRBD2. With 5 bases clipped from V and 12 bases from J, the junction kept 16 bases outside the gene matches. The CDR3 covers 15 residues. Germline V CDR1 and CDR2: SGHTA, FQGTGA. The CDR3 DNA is TGTGCCAGCAGCCCCACGGGGGGAAGCCCGGAGTCGCAGTTCTTC. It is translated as CASSPTGGSPESQFF.

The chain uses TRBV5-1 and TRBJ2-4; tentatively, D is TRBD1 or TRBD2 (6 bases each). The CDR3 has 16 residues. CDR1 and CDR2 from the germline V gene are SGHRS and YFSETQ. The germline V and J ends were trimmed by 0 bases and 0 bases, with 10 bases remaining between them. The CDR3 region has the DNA TGCGCCAGCAGCTTGGACGGAGGGGGAGCCAAAAACATTCAGTACTTC. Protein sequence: CASSLDGGGAKNIQYF.

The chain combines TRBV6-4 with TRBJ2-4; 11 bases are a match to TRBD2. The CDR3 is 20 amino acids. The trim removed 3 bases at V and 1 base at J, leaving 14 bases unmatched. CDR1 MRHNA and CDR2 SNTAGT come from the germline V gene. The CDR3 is CASSEKGGELAGEAKNIQYF. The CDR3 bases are TGTGCCAGCAGTGAAAAGGGGGGGGAACTAGCGGGAGAGGCCAAAAACATTCAGTACTTC.

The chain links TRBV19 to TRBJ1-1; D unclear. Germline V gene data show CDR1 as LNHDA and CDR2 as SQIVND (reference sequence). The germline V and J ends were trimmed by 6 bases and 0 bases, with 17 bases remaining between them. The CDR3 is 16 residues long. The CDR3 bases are TGTGCCAGTAGCCCGACGAATGGCAGGATGAACACTGAAGCTTTCTTT. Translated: CASSPTNGRMNTEAFF.

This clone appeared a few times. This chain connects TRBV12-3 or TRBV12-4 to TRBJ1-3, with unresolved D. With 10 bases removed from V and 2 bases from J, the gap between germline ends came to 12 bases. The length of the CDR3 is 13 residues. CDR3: CATQEGTGNTIYF. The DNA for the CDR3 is TGTGCCACCCAGGAGGGCACTGGAAACACCATATATTTT.

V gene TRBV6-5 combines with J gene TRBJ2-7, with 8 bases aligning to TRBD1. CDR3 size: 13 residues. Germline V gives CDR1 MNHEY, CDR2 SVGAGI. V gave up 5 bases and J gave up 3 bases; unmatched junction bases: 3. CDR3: CASSRDRYYEQYF. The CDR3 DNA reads TGTGCCAGCAGTCGGGACAGGTACTACGAGCAGTACTTC.

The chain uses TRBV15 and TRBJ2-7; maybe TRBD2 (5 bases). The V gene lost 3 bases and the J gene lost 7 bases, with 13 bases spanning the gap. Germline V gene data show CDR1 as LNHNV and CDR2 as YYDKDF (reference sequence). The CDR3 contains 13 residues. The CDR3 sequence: CATSSGVQREQYF. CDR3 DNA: TGTGCCACCAGCAGCGGGGTTCAGAGGGAGCAGTACTTC.

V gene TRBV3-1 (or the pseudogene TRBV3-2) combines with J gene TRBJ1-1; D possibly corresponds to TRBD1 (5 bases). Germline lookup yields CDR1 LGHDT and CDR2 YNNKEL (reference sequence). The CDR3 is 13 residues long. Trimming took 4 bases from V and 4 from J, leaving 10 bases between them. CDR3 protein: CASSLPGGTEAFF. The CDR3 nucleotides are TGTGCCAGCAGCCTGCCGGGGGGCACTGAAGCTTTCTTT.

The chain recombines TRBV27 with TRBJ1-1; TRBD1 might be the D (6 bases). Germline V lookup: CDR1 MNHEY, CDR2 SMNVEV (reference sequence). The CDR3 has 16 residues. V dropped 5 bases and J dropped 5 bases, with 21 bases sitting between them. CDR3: CASSLTYKRGSTEAFF. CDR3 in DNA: TGTGCCAGCAGTCTAACCTATAAAAGGGGGTCAACTGAAGCTTTCTTT.

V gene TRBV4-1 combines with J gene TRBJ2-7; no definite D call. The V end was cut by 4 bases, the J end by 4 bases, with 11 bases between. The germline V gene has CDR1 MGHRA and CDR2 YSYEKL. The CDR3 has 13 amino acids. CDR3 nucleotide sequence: TGCGCCAGCAGCCGTGGGGAAGGTTACGAGCAGTACTTC. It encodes CASSRGEGYEQYF.

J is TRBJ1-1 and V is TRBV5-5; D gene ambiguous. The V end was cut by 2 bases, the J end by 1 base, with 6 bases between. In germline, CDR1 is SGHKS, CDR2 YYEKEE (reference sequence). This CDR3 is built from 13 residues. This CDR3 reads CASSFNRNTEAFF. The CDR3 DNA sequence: TGTGCCAGCAGCTTCAACAGGAACACTGAAGCTTTCTTT.

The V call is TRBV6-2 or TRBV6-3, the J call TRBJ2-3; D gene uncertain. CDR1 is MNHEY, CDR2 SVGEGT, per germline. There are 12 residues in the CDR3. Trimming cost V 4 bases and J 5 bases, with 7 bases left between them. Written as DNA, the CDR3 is TGTGCCAGCAGTTCGATGGAAGATACGCAGTATTTT. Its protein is CASSSMEDTQYF.

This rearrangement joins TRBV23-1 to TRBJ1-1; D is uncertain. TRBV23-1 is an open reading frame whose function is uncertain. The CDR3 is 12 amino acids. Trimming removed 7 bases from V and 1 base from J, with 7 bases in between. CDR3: CASIGENTEAFF. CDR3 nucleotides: TGCGCCAGCATCGGTGAGAACACTGAAGCTTTCTTT.

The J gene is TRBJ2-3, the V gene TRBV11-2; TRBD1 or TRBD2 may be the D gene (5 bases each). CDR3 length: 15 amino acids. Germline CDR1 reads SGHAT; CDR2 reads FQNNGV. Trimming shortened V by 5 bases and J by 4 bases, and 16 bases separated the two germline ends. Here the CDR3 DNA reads TGTGCCAGCAGCGACCGCCTCCGGGGCCCAGATACGCAGTATTTT. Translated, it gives CASSDRLRGPDTQYF.

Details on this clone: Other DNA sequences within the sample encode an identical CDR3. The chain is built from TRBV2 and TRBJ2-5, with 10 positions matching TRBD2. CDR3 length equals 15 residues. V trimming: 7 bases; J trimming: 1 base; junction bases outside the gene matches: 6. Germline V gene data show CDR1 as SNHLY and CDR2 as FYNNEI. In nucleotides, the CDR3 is TGTGCCAGCACCCCACTAGCGGGGACCCAAGAGACCCAGTACTTC. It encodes CASTPLAGTQETQYF. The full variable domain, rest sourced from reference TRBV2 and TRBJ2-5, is EPEVTQTPSHQVTQMGQEVILRCVPISNHLYFYWYRQILGQKVEFLVSFYNNEISEKSEIFDDQFSVERPDGSNFTLKIRSTKLEDSAMYFCASTPLAGTQETQYFGPGTRLLVL.

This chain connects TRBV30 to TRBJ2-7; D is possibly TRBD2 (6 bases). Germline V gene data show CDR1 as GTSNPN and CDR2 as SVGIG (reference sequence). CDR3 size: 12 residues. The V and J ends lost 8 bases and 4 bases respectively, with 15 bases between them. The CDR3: CAHGGRNYEQYF. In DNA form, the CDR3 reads TGTGCCCATGGGGGGAGGAATTACGAGCAGTACTTC. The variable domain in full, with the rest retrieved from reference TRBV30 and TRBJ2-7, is SQTIHQWPATLVQPVGSPLSLECTVEGTSNPNLYWYRQAAGRGLQLLFYSVGIGQISSEVPQNLSASRPQDRQFILSSKKLLLSDSGFYLCAHGGRNYEQYFGPGTRLTVT.

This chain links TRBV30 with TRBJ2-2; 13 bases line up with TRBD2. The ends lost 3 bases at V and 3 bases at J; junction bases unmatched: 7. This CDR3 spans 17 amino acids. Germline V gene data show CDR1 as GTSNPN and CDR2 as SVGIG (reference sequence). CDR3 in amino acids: CAWRARLAGGDTGELFF. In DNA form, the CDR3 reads TGTGCCTGGAGGGCAAGACTAGCGGGAGGAGACACCGGGGAGCTGTTTTTT.

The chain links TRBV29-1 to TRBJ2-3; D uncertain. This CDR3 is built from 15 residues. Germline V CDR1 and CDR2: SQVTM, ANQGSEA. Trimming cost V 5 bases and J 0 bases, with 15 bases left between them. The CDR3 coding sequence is TGCAGCGTTACCCGTAGCAGAGCTAGCACAGATACGCAGTATTTT. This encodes CSVTRSRASTDTQYF.